This TCR beta chain was found in a study of blood T cell repertoires in COVID-19. For the study at large: Some COVID-19 samples were acute and others convalescent; all came from the United States, Italy and Spain.

Unmatched junction bases numbered 0, after V lost 1 base and J lost 0 bases. Germline loops: CDR1 SQVTM, CDR2 ANQGSEA. This CDR3 is built from 15 residues. Profiled with immunoSEQ multiplex PCR; TCRdb holds only in-frame clones, not every one. The table shows fewer than 150,000 clones, with roughly 86% occurring only once. The TCR originated in a human donor in a cohort sampled during active COVID-19. The sample consisted of peripheral blood. The V call is TRBV29-1, the J call TRBJ2-7; the match to TRBD2 covers 13 bases. CDR3 bases: TGCAGCGTTGAAGGGACTAGCGGGGGCTCCTACGAGCAGTACTTC. It encodes CSVEGTSGGSYEQYF.